Sequencing of this TCR beta chain was carried out in a study of blood T cell repertoires in COVID-19 (dated by TCRdb to the early 2020s). Study-level background: Collaborator samples came from the United States, Italy and Spain and covered acute and convalescent phases of COVID-19. HLA class I and class II types, where available, came from metadata supplied by the sample provider rather than from assay-based typing. The prospective study material was composed of cDNA or gDNA derived from T cells, B-cell-depleted T cells, or PBMCs. The repertoires were released in a freely available public database meant as a resource for research on the immune response to SARS-CoV-2. Samples came from the ongoing ImmuneRACE study (first 160 participants) plus 1,254 subjects from 6 global collaborators. Sample metadata almost always included a de-identified subject ID, COVID-19 status, age in years and sex. Deeply sampled blood TCRbeta repertoires from subjects exposed to, actively infected with, or recovered from COVID-19 were included in the dataset.

About this clone: Its antigen remains unidentified. No per-base quality is available; no much larger clone lies one base away.

CDR1 and CDR2, per the germline V gene, are SGHVS and FQNEAQ. V is reduced by 5 bases and J by 0 bases, leaving a spacing of 5 bases between them. There are 13 amino acids in the CDR3, from cysteine to phenylalanine inclusive. Just CDR3 DNA is preserved here, 39 bases in frame from base 1. The immunoSEQ Assay, a bias-controlled multiplex PCR, was used to amplify TCRbeta CDR3 regions from genomic DNA. The study's processing was this. The number of nucleated cells in each sample was estimated from the amplification of reference gene primers within the assay. To quantify the absolute abundance of each unique TCRbeta CDR3 rearrangement, sequence reads were collapsed and filtered. For each sample, productive Simpson clonality was calculated as the square root of Simpson's diversity index over productive rearrangements. TCRdb obtained this table from immuneACCESS and retained in-frame rearrangements with V and J assigned. These tables miss some clones; where compared with another copy, unresolved V genes account for less than half of the shortfall, and the remainder is unexplained. V, J and clone size are taken as reported in that table, and D and trimming were inferred from the DNA itself. This sample lists around 210,000 clones; 70% to 85% were detected once. The ten largest make up approximately 13% of the sample.

Results and caveats for the whole study, not just this receptor: The amount of clinical and demographic metadata varied by source and participant and was provided uncurated.

Collaborating institutions collected whole blood in K2EDTA tubes following their own protocols. For TCRbeta analysis, collaborators shipped samples in one of three forms: frozen whole blood, isolated PBMCs, or DNA extracted from either of those sample types. The sequence is built from TRBV7-8 and TRBJ1-5; there is no confident call for the D gene. The TCR comes from a human donor in a cohort sampled during active COVID-19. Sequencing was done on a sample of peripheral blood. This receptor carries the CDR3 CASSPYSNQPQHF. The sequence in DNA is TGTGCCAGCAGCCCGTATAGCAATCAGCCCCAGCATTTT.